These 20 T cell receptor beta chains came from one sample sequenced in a study of OX40 agonist ivuxolimab in advanced cancers. Generated by immunoSEQ multiplex PCR, the TCRdb table keeps only in-frame clones and is missing some. The sample lists fewer than 80,000 clones, 85% to 90% seen once, with 12% in the top ten. Sequenced material: CD4+ or CD8+ T cells sorted from blood, taken in a trial of the OX40 agonist ivuxolimab. The origin of the receptors is an adult with an advanced solid tumor such as melanoma, head and neck, liver or kidney cancer.

The J gene is TRBJ2-1, the V gene TRBV7-2, with TRBD1 matching 9 bases. Germline CDR1 and CDR2: SGHTA and FQGNSA. Germline trimming cut 4 bases from V and 4 bases from J; bases unmatched to any gene: 2. The CDR3 extends over 14 amino acids. CDR3 loop: CASSWDREYNEQFF. The DNA for the CDR3 is TGTGCCAGCAGCTGGGACAGGGAGTACAATGAGCAGTTCTTC.

The genes are TRBV6-4 and TRBJ2-1, with 13 bases identical to TRBD2. The CDR3 covers 15 residues. Germline V gene sequence: CDR1 MRHNA, CDR2 SNTAGT. The trim removed 3 bases at V and 6 bases at J, leaving 2 bases unmatched. CDR3 sequence reads: CASSELAGGLNEQFF. In DNA form, the CDR3 reads TGTGCCAGCAGTGAACTAGCGGGGGGGCTCAATGAGCAGTTCTTC.

This clone showed up just a few times. CDR3 loop: CASSPGGNTEAFF. Written as DNA, the CDR3 is TGTGCCAGCAGCCCCGGAGGGAACACTGAAGCTTTCTTT. The J gene is TRBJ1-1, the V gene TRBV7-6; the D is unclear. Germline values: CDR1 SGHVS, CDR2 FNYEAQ. The V end was cut by 5 bases, the J end by 1 base, with 8 bases between. The CDR3 is 13 amino acids.

The rearrangement uses TRBV7-6 and TRBJ1-5; 8 bases are shared with TRBD1. Germline CDR1 SGHVS, CDR2 FNYEAQ. The V segment lost 5 bases and the J segment 7 bases; nucleotides outside the gene matches: 4. This CDR3 spans 13 amino acids. The CDR3: CASSLDRGQPQHF. In DNA form, the CDR3 reads TGTGCCAGCAGCCTCGACAGGGGCCAGCCCCAGCATTTT. Supplemented by reference TRBV7-6 and TRBJ1-5, the full variable domain reads GAGVSQSPRYKVTKRGQDVALRCDPISGHVSLYWYRQALGQGPEFLTYFNYEAQQDKSGLPNDRFSAERPEGSISTLTIQRTEQRDSAMYRCASSLDRGQPQHFGDGTRLSIL.

This clone was counted only a few times. This sequence joins TRBV2 and TRBJ2-1; D tentatively reads TRBD1 or TRBD2 (5 bases each). CDR3 length equals 12 residues. Between the trimmed V and J ends, which lost 7 bases and 7 bases, there was a span of 11 bases. The V gene's germline CDR1 is SNHLY and CDR2 FYNNEI. Here the CDR3 reads CASIGEGNEQFF. The CDR3 DNA reads as TGTGCCAGCATAGGTGAGGGGAATGAGCAGTTCTTC.

This clone was counted between two and nine times. The J gene is TRBJ1-2, the V gene TRBV6-5; 10 bases line up with TRBD1. Trimming took 7 bases from V and 2 from J; bases not matched to a gene: 4. The CDR3 totals 14 residues. CDR1 and CDR2 (germline): MNHEY, SVGAGI. CDR3 in amino acids: CASTKTGGNYGYTF. The CDR3 DNA reads TGTGCCAGCACCAAGACAGGGGGCAACTATGGCTACACCTTC.

The chain employs TRBV9 and TRBJ2-3, with unresolved D. CDR3 length: 12 amino acids. Germline V lookup: CDR1 SGDLS, CDR2 YYNGEE. Trimming stripped 4 bases from V and 4 bases from J, with 7 bases between. The CDR3 DNA follows: TGTGCCAGCAGCCCTCTCCCAGATACGCAGTATTTT. It translates to CASSPLPDTQYF.

CDR3 coding DNA: TGTGCCAGCCACCAAAACGCCGGGACGGGGTTGTCTCATGGCTACACCTTC. The encoded protein is CASHQNAGTGLSHGYTF. This chain connects TRBV27 to TRBJ1-2, with D maybe TRBD1 (5 bases). CDR1 MNHEY and CDR2 SMNVEV come from the germline V gene (reference sequence). The V and J ends lost 8 bases and 6 bases respectively, with 28 bases between them. The CDR3 loop spans 17 amino acids.

The chain combines TRBV27 with TRBJ2-1; D uncertain. This CDR3 has 16 amino acids. The ends were cut back, 0 bases at V and 4 bases at J, with 13 bases in the middle. Germline loops: CDR1 MNHEY, CDR2 SMNVEV (reference sequence). The CDR3: CASSLSGQLAYNEQFF. The CDR3 DNA sequence: TGTGCCAGCAGTTTATCGGGCCAATTAGCTTACAATGAGCAGTTCTTC.

V gene TRBV13 combines with J gene TRBJ2-1; TRBD1 matches at 8 bases. CDR3 length: 13 amino acids. Unmatched junction bases numbered 4, after V lost 5 bases and J lost 7 bases. Per germline, CDR1 PRHDT and CDR2 FYEKMQ (reference sequence). CDR3 amino acids: CASSARQGNEQFF. Here the CDR3 DNA reads TGTGCCAGCAGCGCCAGACAGGGGAATGAGCAGTTCTTC.

This clone was seen a few times. The rearrangement uses TRBV27 and TRBJ2-7; weak D call: TRBD1 (5 bases). This CDR3 spans 15 amino acids. Germline lookup yields CDR1 MNHEY and CDR2 SMNVEV (reference sequence). Trimming removed 5 bases at V and 3 bases at J, with 17 bases between. The chain's CDR3 is CASSPIPTAGYEQYF. In DNA, the CDR3 is TGTGCCAGCAGTCCCATTCCGACAGCCGGCTACGAGCAGTACTTC.

The V and J genes are TRBV4-1 and TRBJ2-7; TRBD1 is a possible D gene (6 bases). CDR3 length: 16 amino acids. Germline V gene data show CDR1 as MGHRA and CDR2 as YSYEKL. Trimming took 0 bases from V and 2 from J, leaving 14 bases between them. The CDR3 nucleotides read TGCGCCAGCAGCCAAGAAAAGGGGGTCCTAACCTACGAGCAGTACTTC. It yields the protein CASSQEKGVLTYEQYF.

V is TRBV29-1 and J is TRBJ2-1, with D perhaps matching TRBD2 (5 bases). Germline CDR1 is SQVTM and CDR2 is ANQGSEA. Trimming stripped 2 bases from V and 2 bases from J, with 10 bases between. The CDR3 is made up of 14 amino acids. CDR3 bases: TGCAGCGTTGAACTAGCCGGAACCTACAATGAGCAGTTCTTC. This translates into CSVELAGTYNEQFF.

The chain carries TRBV27 and TRBJ2-1; TRBD1 agrees at 8 bases. The CDR3 length is 13 residues. J gave up 8 bases and V 5 bases, and 5 bases lay outside the gene matches. The germline V gene encodes CDR1 MNHEY and CDR2 SMNVEV (reference sequence). CDR3 protein: CASSDRGHDEQFF. The CDR3 DNA follows: TGTGCCAGCAGTGACAGGGGTCACGATGAGCAGTTCTTC.

The chain employs TRBV21-1 and TRBJ1-1. TRBV21-1 is a listed pseudogene. The CDR3 covers 14 residues. CDR3 loop: CASFRRIPNTEAFF. DNA of the CDR3: TGTGCCAGCTTTCGACGGATACCGAACACTGAAGCTTTCTTT.

The J gene is TRBJ2-3, the V gene TRBV27; tentative D call: TRBD2 (6 bases). Germline-derived CDR1 and CDR2 are MNHEY and SMNVEV (reference sequence). The length of the CDR3 is 14 residues. V was cut by 6 bases and J by 4 bases, with 14 bases left in between. The CDR3 loop reads CASRGFGGADTQYF. For the CDR3, the DNA is TGTGCCAGCAGAGGGTTCGGGGGTGCAGATACGCAGTATTTT.

V usage is TRBV10-2 and J usage is TRBJ2-5, with TRBD2 as a possible D gene (6 bases). This CDR3 is 13 amino acids long. Germline V CDR1 and CDR2: WSHSY, SAAADI. V lost 4 bases and J lost 4, with 10 bases in between. For the CDR3, the DNA is TGCGCCAGCAGTGTCGTGCGGGGAGAGACCCAGTACTTC. Its translation: CASSVVRGETQYF.

The rearrangement links TRBV2 to TRBJ2-7, with D possibly TRBD1 on 6 matching bases. CDR1 is SNHLY and CDR2 is FYNNEI in the germline V gene. Deletions cut 0 bases from V and 0 bases from J, with 12 bases between. The CDR3 runs to 16 residues. CDR3 nucleotides: TGTGCCAGCAGTGAAGCGCTTGGGGGCAGCTCCTACGAGCAGTACTTC. Amino acids: CASSEALGGSSYEQYF.

The rearrangement links TRBV7-3 to TRBJ2-2; a possible D gene is TRBD1 (5 bases). The germline V gene has CDR1 SGHTA and CDR2 FQGTGA. The length of the CDR3 is 14 residues. Trimming shortened V by 1 base and J by 6 bases, and 9 bases separated the two germline ends. CDR3 sequence: CASSLIREAGELFF. The DNA for the CDR3 is TGTGCCAGCAGCTTAATCAGGGAAGCCGGGGAGCTGTTTTTT.

As DNA, the CDR3 is TGTGCCAGCAGCTTCCCGGTTCATCCGCTCACTAATGAAAAACTGTTTTTT. This sequence encodes CASSFPVHPLTNEKLFF. The chain links TRBV7-9 to TRBJ1-4; D is ambiguous. Trimming stripped 3 bases from V and 2 bases from J, with 16 bases between. CDR1 is SEHNR, CDR2 FQNEAQ, per germline (reference sequence). This CDR3 has 17 residues.